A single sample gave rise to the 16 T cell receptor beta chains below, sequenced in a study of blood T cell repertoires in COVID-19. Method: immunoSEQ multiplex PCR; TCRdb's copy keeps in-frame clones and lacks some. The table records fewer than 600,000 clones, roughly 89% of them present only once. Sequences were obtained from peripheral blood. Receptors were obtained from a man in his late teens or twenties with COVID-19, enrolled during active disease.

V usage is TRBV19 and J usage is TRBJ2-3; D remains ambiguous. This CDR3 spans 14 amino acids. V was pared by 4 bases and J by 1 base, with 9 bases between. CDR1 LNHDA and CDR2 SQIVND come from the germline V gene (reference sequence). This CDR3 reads CASSTPLGTDTQYF. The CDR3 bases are TGTGCCAGTAGTACCCCACTGGGCACAGATACGCAGTATTTT.

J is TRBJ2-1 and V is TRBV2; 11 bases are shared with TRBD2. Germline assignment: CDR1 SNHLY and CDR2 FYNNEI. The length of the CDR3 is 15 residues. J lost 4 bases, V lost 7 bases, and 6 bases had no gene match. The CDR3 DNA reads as TGTGCCAGCAATAGCGGGGGGGCCAAATACAATGAGCAGTTCTTC. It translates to CASNSGGAKYNEQFF.

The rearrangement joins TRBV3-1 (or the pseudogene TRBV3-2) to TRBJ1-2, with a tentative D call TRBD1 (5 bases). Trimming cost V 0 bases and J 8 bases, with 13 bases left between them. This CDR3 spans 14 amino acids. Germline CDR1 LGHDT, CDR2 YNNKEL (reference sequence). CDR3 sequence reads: CASSQDWAGQGYTF. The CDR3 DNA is TGTGCCAGCAGCCAAGATTGGGCAGGGCAAGGCTACACCTTC.

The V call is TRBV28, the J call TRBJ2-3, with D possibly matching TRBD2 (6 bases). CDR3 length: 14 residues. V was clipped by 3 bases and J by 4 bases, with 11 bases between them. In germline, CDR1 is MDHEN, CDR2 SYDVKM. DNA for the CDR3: TGTGCCAGCAGTTTGGGGGGTACCGCAGATACGCAGTATTTT. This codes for CASSLGGTADTQYF.

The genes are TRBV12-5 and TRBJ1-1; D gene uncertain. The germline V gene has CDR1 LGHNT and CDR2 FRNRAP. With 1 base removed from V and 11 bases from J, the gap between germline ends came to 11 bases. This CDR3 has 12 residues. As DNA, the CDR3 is TGTGCTAGTGGTTTGGGTCCCCGGGAGGCTTTCTTT. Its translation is CASGLGPREAFF.

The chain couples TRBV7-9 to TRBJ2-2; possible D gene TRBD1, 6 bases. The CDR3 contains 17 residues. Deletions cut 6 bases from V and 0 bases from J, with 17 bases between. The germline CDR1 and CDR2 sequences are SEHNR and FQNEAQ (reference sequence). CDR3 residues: CASSPTQGLPNTGELFF. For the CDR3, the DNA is TGTGCCAGCAGTCCGACACAGGGCCTACCGAACACCGGGGAGCTGTTTTTT.

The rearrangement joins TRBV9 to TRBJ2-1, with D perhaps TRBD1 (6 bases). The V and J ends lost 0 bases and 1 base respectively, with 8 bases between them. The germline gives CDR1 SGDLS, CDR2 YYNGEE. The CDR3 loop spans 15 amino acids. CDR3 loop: CASSVVGTSYNEQFF. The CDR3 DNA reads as TGTGCCAGCAGCGTAGTCGGGACATCCTACAATGAGCAGTTCTTC.

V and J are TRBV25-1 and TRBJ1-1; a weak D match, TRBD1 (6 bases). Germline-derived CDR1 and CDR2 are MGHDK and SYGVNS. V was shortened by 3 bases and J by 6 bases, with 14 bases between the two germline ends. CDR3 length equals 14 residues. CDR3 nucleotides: TGTGCCAGCAGTGAGGGGAAGGGGGGGGCTGAAGCTTTCTTT. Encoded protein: CASSEGKGGAEAFF.

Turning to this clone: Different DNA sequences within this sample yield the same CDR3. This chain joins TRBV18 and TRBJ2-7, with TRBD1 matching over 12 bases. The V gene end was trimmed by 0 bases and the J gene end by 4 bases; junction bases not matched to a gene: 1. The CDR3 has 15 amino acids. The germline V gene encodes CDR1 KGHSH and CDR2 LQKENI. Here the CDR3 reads CASSPPGQGAYEQYF. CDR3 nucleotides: TGTGCCAGCTCACCACCGGGACAGGGGGCTTACGAGCAGTACTTC.

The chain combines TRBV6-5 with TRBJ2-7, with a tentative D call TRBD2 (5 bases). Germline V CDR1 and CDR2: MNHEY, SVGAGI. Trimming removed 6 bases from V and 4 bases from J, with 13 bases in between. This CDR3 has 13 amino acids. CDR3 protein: CASRQAGEYEQYF. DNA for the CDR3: TGTGCCAGCAGGCAGGCCGGGGAGTACGAGCAGTACTTC.

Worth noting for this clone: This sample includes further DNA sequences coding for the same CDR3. CDR3 protein: CSVSGDTEAFF. CDR3 sequence (DNA): TGCAGCGTATCAGGGGACACTGAAGCTTTCTTT. The genes are TRBV29-1 and TRBJ1-1, with a tentative D call TRBD1 (6 bases). V dropped 6 bases and J dropped 3 bases, with 8 bases sitting between them. Germline CDR1 is SQVTM and CDR2 is ANQGSEA. The CDR3 extends over 11 amino acids.

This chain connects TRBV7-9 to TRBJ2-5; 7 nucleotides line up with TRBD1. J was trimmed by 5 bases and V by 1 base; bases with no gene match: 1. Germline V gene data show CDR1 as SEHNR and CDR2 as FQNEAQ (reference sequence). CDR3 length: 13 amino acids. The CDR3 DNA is TGTGCCAGCAGCTTAGAACAGGGGGAGACCCAGTACTTC. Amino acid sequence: CASSLEQGETQYF.

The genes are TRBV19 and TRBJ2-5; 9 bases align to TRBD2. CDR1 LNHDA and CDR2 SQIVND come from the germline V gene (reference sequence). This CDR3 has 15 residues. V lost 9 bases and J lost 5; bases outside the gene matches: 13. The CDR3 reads CARGLGGRACETQYF. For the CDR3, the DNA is TGTGCCAGAGGACTAGGCGGGAGGGCCTGTGAGACCCAGTACTTC.

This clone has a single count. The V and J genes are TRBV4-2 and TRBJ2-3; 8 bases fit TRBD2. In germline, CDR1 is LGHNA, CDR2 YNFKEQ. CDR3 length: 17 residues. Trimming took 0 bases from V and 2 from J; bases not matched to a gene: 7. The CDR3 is CASSQEVGTRLTDTQYF. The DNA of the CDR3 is TGTGCCAGCAGCCAAGAGGTGGGGACTAGACTCACAGATACGCAGTATTTT.

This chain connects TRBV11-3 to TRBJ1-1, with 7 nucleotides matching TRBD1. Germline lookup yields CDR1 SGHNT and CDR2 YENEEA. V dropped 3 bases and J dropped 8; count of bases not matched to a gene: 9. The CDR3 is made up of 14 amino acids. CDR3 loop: CASSLGGQLDEAFF. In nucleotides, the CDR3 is TGTGCCAGCAGCTTGGGGGGACAGTTGGACGAAGCTTTCTTT.

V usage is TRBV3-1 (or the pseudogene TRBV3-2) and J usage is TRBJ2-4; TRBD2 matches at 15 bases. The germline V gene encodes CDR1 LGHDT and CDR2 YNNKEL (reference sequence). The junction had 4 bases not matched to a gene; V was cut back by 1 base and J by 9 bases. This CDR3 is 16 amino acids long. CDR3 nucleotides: TGTGCCAGCAGCCAAGGGACTAGCGGGGGGGGAGTCATTCAGTACTTC. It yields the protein CASSQGTSGGGVIQYF.